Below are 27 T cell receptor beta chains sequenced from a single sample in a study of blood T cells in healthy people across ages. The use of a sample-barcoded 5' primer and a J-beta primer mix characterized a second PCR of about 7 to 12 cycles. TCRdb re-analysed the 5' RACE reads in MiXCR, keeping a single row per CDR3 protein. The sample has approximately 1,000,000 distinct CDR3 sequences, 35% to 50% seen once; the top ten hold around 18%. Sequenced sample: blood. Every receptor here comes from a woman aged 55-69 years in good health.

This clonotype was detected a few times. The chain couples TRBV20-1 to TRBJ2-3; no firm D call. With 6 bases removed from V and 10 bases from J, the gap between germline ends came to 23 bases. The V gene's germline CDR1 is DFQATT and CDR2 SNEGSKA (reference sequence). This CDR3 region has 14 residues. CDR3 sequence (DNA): TGCAGTGCCGTGACGCAGGCGCTGATCGCATCGCAGTATTTT. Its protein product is CSAVTQALIASQYF.

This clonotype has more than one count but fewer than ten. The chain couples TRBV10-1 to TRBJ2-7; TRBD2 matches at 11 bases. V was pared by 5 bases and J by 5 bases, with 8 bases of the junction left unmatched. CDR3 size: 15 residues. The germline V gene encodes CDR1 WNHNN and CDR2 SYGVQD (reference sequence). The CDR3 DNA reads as TGCGCCAGCAGTCCAGATAGCGGGAGGGCCAACGAGCAGTACTTC. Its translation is CASSPDSGRANEQYF.

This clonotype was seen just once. CDR3 sequence reads: CSVGYSGGTDTQYF. The CDR3 coding sequence is TGCAGCGTTGGATACAGCGGGGGAACAGATACGCAGTATTTT. The chain links TRBV29-1 to TRBJ2-3; 8 bases agree with TRBD2. CDR1 SQVTM and CDR2 ANQGSEA come from the germline V gene. The CDR3 has 14 residues. V dropped 4 bases and J dropped 3; count of bases not matched to a gene: 6.

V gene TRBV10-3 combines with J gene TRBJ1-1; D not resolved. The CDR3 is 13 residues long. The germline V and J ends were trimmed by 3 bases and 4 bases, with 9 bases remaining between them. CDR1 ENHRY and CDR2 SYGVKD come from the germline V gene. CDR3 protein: CAISDGPTTEAFF. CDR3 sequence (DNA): TGTGCCATCAGTGATGGGCCCACCACTGAAGCTTTCTTT.

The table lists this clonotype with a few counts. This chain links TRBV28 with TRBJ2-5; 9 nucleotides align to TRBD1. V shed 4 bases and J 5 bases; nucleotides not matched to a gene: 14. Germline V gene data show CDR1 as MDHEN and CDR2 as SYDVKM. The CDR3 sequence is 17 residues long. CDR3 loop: CASSSPGLTGGAETQYF. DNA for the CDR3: TGTGCCAGCAGTTCCCCAGGCCTGACAGGGGGTGCGGAGACCCAGTACTTC.

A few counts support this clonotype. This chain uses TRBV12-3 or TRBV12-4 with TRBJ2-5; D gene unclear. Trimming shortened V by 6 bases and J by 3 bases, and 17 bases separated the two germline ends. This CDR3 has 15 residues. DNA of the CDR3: TGTGCCAGCAGCTTGGCCGCATCCGCCAAAGAGACCCAGTACTTC. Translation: CASSLAASAKETQYF.

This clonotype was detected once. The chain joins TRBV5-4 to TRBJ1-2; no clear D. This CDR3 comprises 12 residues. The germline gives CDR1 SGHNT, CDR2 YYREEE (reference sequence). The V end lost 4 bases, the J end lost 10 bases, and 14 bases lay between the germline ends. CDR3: CASSAGGAFYTF. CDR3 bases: TGTGCCAGCAGCGCGGGAGGTGCTTTCTACACCTTC.

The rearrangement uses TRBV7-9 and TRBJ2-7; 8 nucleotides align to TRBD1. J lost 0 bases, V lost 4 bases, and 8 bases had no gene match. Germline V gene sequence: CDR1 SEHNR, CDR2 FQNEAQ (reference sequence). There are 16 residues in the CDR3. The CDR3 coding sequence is TGTGCCAGCAGCTCCTGGGCACAGGGGGGCTCCTACGAGCAGTACTTC. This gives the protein CASSSWAQGGSYEQYF.

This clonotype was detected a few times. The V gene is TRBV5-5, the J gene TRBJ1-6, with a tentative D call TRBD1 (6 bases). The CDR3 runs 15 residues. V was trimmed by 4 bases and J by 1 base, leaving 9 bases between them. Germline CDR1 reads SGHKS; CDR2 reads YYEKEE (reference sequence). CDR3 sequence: CASSQGSSYNSPLHF. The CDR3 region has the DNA TGTGCCAGCAGCCAGGGGTCGTCCTATAATTCACCCCTCCACTTT. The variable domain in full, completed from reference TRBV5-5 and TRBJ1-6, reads DAGVTQSPTHLIKTRGQQVTLRCSPISGHKSVSWYQQVLGQGPQFIFQYYEKEERGRGNFPDRFSARQFPNYSSELNVNALLLGDSALYLCASSQGSSYNSPLHFGNGTRLTVT.

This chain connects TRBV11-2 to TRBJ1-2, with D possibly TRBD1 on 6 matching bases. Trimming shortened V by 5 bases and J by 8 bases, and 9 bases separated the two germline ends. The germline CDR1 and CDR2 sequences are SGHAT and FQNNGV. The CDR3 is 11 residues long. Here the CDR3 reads CASSQRGGYTF. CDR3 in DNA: TGTGCCAGCAGCCAAAGGGGGGGCTACACCTTC.

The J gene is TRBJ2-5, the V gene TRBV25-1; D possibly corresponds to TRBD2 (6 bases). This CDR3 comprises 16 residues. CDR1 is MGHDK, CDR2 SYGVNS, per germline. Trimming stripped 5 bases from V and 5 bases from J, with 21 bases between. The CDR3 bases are TGTGCCAGCAGTCCCAATAATCGGGCAGGGAGGGAGACCCAGTACTTC. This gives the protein CASSPNNRAGRETQYF.

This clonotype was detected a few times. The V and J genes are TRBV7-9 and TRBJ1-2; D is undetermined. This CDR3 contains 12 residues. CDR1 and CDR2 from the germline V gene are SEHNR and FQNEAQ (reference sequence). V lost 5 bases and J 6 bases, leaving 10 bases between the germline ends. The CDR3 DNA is TGTGCCAGCAGCGAAGGATACAATGGCTACACCTTC. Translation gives CASSEGYNGYTF.

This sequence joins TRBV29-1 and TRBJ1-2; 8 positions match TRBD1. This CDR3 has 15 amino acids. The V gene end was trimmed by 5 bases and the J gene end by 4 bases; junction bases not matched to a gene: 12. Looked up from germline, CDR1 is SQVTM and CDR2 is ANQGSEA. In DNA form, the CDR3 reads TGCAGCGTTCCCGGGCGGGACAGGAGCTTCTATGGCTACACCTTC. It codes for CSVPGRDRSFYGYTF.

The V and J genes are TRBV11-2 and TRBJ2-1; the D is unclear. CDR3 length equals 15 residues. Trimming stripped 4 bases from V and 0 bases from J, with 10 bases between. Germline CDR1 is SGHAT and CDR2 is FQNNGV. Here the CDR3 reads CASSSEIVSYNEQFF. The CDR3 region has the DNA TGTGCCAGCAGCTCCGAAATAGTCTCCTACAATGAGCAGTTCTTC.

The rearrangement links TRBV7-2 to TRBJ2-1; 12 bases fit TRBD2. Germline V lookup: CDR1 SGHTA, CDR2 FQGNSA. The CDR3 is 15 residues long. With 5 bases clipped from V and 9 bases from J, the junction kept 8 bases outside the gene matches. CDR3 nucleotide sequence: TGTGCCAGCAGCCCGCCGGGACTAGCGGGCGCTGAGCAGTTCTTC. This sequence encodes CASSPPGLAGAEQFF.

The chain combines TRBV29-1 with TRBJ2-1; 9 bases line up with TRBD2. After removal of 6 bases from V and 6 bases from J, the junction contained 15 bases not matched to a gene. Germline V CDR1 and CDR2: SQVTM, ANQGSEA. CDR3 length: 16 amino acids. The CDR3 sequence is CSVPGSGSPRLNEQFF. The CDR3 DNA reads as TGCAGCGTGCCGGGTAGCGGGAGCCCTAGGCTCAATGAGCAGTTCTTC.

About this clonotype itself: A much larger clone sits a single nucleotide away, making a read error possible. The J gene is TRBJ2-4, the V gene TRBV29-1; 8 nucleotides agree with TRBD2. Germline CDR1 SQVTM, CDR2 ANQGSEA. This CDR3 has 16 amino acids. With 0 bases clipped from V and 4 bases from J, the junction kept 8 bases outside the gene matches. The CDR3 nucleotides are TGCAGCGTTGAAGATCAGGAGCGGGAGCTGAAAAACATTCAGTACTTC. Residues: CSVEDQERELKNIQYF.

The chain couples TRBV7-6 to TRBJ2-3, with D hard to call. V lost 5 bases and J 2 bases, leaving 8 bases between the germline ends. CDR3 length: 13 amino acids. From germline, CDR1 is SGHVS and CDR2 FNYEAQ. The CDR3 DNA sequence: TGTGCCAGCAGCACTCGGCTCACAGATACGCAGTATTTT. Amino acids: CASSTRLTDTQYF.

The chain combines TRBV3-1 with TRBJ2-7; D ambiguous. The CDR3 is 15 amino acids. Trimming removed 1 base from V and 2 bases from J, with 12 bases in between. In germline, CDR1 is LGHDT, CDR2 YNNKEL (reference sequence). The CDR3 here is CASSQVLDITYEQYF. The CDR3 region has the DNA TGTGCCAGCAGCCAAGTCCTCGACATAACCTACGAGCAGTACTTC.

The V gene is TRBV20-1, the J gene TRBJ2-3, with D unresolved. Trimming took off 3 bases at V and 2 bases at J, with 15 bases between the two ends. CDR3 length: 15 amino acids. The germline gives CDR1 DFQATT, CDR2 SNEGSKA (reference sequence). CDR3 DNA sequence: TGCAGTGCTAGGACCCACGATACCATCACAGATACGCAGTATTTT. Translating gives CSARTHDTITDTQYF.

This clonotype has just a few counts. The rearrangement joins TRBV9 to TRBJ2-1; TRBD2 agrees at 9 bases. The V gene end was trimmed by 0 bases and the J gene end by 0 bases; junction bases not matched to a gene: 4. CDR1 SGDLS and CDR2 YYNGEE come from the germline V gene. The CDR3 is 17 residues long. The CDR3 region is CASSVVAGGSSYNEQFF. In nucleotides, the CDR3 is TGTGCCAGCAGCGTAGTGGCGGGAGGGAGCTCCTACAATGAGCAGTTCTTC.

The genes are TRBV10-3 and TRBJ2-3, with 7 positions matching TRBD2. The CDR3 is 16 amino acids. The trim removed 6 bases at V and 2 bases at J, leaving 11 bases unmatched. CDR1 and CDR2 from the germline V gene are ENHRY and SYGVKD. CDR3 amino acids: CAISASGGEFTDTQYF. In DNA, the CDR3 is TGTGCCATCAGCGCTTCGGGGGGAGAATTCACAGATACGCAGTATTTT.

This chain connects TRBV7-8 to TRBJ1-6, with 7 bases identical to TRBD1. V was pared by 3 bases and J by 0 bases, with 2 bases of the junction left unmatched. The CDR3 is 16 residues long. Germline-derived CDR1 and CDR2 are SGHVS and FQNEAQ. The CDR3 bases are TGTGCCAGCAGCTTTCGGGACAGCTCCTATAATTCACCCCTCCACTTT. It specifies CASSFRDSSYNSPLHF.

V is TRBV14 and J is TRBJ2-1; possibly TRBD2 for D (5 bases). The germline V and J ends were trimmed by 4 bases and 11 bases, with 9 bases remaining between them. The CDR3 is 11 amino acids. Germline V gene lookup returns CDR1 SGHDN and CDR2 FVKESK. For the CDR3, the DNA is TGTGCCAGCAGCCGCGGGCCCCAGCAGTTCTTC. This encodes CASSRGPQQFF.

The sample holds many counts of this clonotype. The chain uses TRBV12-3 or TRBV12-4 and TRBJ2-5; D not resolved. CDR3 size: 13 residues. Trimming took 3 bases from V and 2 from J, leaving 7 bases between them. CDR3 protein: CASSFRIQETQYF. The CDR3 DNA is TGTGCCAGCAGTTTTAGAATTCAAGAGACCCAGTACTTC.

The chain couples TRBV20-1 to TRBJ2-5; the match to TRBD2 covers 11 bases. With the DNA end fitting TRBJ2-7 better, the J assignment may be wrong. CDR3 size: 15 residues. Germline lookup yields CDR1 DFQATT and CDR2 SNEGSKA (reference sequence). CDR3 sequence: CSASPIGLAGGEQYF. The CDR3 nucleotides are TGCAGTGCTAGTCCCATTGGTCTAGCGGGAGGCGAGCAGTACTTC.

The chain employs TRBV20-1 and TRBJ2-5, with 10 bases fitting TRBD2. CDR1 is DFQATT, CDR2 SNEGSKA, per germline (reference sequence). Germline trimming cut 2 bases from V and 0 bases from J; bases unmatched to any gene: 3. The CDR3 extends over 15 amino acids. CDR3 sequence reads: CSARSTSGYQETQYF. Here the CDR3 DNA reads TGCAGTGCTAGATCGACTAGCGGGTACCAAGAGACCCAGTACTTC.